Below are 9 T cell receptor beta chains sequenced from a single sample in a study of CDR3 diversity in severe acne. TCRdb re-derived calls from the PCR reads in MiXCR, one entry per CDR3 protein. The sample yields fewer than 100,000 distinct CDR3 sequences, around 53% seen once. Sequencing was carried out using blood. All receptors come from a male donor in good health, without acne.

In this sample, this clonotype turned up many times. The genes are TRBV25-1 and TRBJ2-7; weak D call: TRBD1 (5 bases). From germline, CDR1 is MGHDK and CDR2 SYGVNS. V was clipped by 5 bases and J by 6 bases, with 20 bases between them. This CDR3 is 15 amino acids long. Here the CDR3 reads CASSPRAAGSAEQYF. In nucleotides, the CDR3 is TGTGCCAGCAGTCCCCGCGCCGCAGGGTCGGCCGAGCAGTACTTC.

A remark on this clonotype: The conserved closing phenylalanine or tryptophan is absent in this CDR3, likely reflecting a read error. It is unclear where the CDR3 begins or ends on the DNA, so no DNA is shown, and the CDR3 is as TCRdb lists it. The rearrangement links TRBV7-8 to TRBJ1-2; TRBD1, as called in the table, went unchecked against the DNA. Germline V CDR1 and CDR2: SGHVS, FQNEAQ. The CDR3 is 12 residues long, counting both termini. The chain's CDR3 is CASSFGGSGYTS.

The rearrangement joins TRBV11-2 to TRBJ1-1; TRBD1 might be the D (6 bases). Germline values: CDR1 SGHAT, CDR2 FQNNGV. The CDR3 spans 11 residues. V was clipped by 5 bases and J by 11 bases, with 12 bases between them. CDR3 loop: CASSQKDSAFF. In nucleotides, the CDR3 is TGTGCCAGCAGCCAGAAGGACAGCGCTTTCTTT.

The chain recombines TRBV29-1 with TRBJ1-1; no reliable D call. CDR1 SQVTM and CDR2 ANQGSEA come from the germline V gene. Between the trimmed V and J ends, which lost 4 bases and 0 bases, there was a span of 12 bases. The CDR3 totals 14 residues. CDR3 sequence (DNA): TGCAGCGTTGCCCCTGGTGGGTTGAACACTGAAGCTTTCTTT. Its translation is CSVAPGGLNTEAFF.

The J gene is TRBJ1-5, the V gene TRBV20-1; 7 bases agree with TRBD1. Germline loops: CDR1 DFQATT, CDR2 SNEGSKA (reference sequence). V shed 5 bases, J shed 5 bases, and the junction held 12 bases outside the gene matches. The CDR3 totals 15 residues. The CDR3 spells CSASPRTGRYQPQHF. The CDR3 bases are TGCAGTGCTTCCCCTCGGACAGGTCGGTATCAGCCCCAGCATTTT.

V is TRBV12-3 or TRBV12-4 and J is TRBJ1-2; weak D call: TRBD1 (6 bases). V dropped 3 bases and J dropped 8 bases, with 13 bases sitting between them. The length of the CDR3 is 13 residues. CDR3 in DNA: TGTGCCAGCAGTTTGGCGGGGGCGCGGGGCTACACCTTC. Translation: CASSLAGARGYTF.

V usage is TRBV25-1 and J usage is TRBJ1-4; D may be TRBD1 (5 bases). The V and J ends lost 4 bases and 3 bases respectively, with 6 bases between them. The CDR3 consists of 13 residues. Germline V lookup: CDR1 MGHDK, CDR2 SYGVNS. The CDR3 nucleotides read TGTGCCAGCAGTGGGGACCCTAATGAAAAACTGTTTTTT. It is translated as CASSGDPNEKLFF.

This sequence joins TRBV25-1 and TRBJ1-6; TRBD1 is a possible D gene (5 bases). Trimming took 5 bases from V and 6 from J, leaving 14 bases between them. The CDR3 extends over 15 amino acids. CDR1 is MGHDK, CDR2 SYGVNS, per germline. The CDR3 bases are TGTGCCAGCAGTTTACTTTCGGGGGGTAATTCACCCCTCCACTTT. Its protein product is CASSLLSGGNSPLHF.

CDR3 sequence: CSARASGTEAFF. CDR3 in DNA: TGCAGCGCTCGGGCCTCTGGCACTGAAGCTTTCTTT. V is TRBV29-1 and J is TRBJ1-1; no clear D. The length of the CDR3 is 12 residues. CDR1 is SQVTM, CDR2 ANQGSEA, per germline. V gave up 7 bases and J gave up 4 bases, with 13 bases separating them.